These 2 T cell receptor beta chains were sequenced from one sample in a study of neoadjuvant nivolumab and ipilimumab in lung cancer. Some clones are missing from TCRdb's copy, which holds only in-frame ones; the method was immunoSEQ multiplex PCR. Of some 9,700 clones listed, approximately 71% are singletons. The sample was tumor tissue, taken after neoadjuvant nivolumab, alone or with ipilimumab, at or shortly before surgery. These receptors originate from an adult with non-small cell lung cancer. Some clones in this sample may be carry-over from other donors' samples.

This rearrangement joins TRBV7-2 to TRBJ1-2, with D unclear. The CDR3 runs to 15 residues. Germline lookup yields CDR1 SGHTA and CDR2 FQGNSA. Trimming removed 1 base at V and 6 bases at J, with 15 bases between. This CDR3 is CASSLVGSGWDGYTF. CDR3 bases: TGTGCCAGCAGCTTAGTGGGATCCGGTTGGGATGGCTACACCTTC.

The chain links TRBV5-1 to TRBJ2-7; 8 nucleotides line up with TRBD1. Per germline, CDR1 SGHRS and CDR2 YFSETQ. CDR3 length: 14 residues. The junction had 4 bases not matched to a gene; V was cut back by 0 bases and J by 5 bases. The CDR3 is CASSLGQGIDEQYF. CDR3 bases: TGCGCCAGCAGCTTGGGACAGGGGATTGACGAGCAGTACTTC.